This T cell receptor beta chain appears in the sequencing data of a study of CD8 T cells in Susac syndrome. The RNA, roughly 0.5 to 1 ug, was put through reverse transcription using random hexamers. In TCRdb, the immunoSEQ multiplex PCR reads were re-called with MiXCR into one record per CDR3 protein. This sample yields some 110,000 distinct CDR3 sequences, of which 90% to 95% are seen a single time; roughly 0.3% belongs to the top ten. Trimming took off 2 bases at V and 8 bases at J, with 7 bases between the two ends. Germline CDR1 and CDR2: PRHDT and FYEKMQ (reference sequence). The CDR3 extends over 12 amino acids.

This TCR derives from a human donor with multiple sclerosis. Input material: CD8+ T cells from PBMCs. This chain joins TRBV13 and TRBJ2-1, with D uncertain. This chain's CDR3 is CASSLRVHEQFF. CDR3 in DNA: TGTGCCAGCAGCTTAAGAGTTCATGAGCAGTTCTTC.